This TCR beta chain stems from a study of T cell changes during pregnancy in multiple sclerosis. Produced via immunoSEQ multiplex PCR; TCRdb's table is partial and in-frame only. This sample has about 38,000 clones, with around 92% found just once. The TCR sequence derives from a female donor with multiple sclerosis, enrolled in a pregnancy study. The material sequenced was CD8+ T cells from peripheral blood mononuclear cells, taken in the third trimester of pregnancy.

CDR3 nucleotide sequence: TGTGCCAGCAGCGACCCGAGCGGGGGGACCTACAATGAGCAGTTCTTC. Translating gives CASSDPSGGTYNEQFF. V usage is TRBV9 and J usage is TRBJ2-1, with TRBD2 identical over 9 bases. The germline V gene encodes CDR1 SGDLS and CDR2 YYNGEE. The CDR3 extends over 16 amino acids. Germline trimming cut 3 bases from V and 2 bases from J; bases unmatched to any gene: 6.